This T cell receptor (beta chain) stems from a study of cytomegalovirus exposure and HLA in healthy donors. Notes on the study in general: An analysis was carried out later, and it reportedly showed fewer N-insertions in an Asian-associated ancestry cluster than the approximately 660-donor mean. Most TCR sequences showed up rarely, but some public TCRs showed up in many donors. Apparent HLA restriction characterized most CMV-associated TCR beta chains in a later analysis.

Trimming cost V 5 bases and J 3 bases; bases outside gene matches: 2. Germline V gene sequence: CDR1 SEHNR, CDR2 FQNEAQ (reference sequence). The CDR3 loop spans 14 amino acids. To note about this clone: Antigen: not known.

13 Jbeta primers and 60 Vbeta primers were used for the PCR. Produced via immunoSEQ multiplex PCR; TCRdb's table is partial and in-frame only. The table records 100,000 to 150,000 clones, 77% of them present only once. V is TRBV7-9 and J is TRBJ1-4; 8 bases line up with TRBD1. Sample: PBMCs. This TCR came from a male donor in good health and CMV-seropositive. CDR3 bases: TGTGCCAGCAGCCCACAGGGGGCTAATGAAAAACTGTTTTTT. It encodes CASSPQGANEKLFF. Full variable domain (rest looked up from reference TRBV7-9 and TRBJ1-4): DTGVSQNPRHKITKRGQNVTFRCDPISEHNRLYWYRQTLGQGPEFLTYFQNEAQLEKSRLLSDRFSAERPKGSFSTLEIQRTEQGDSAMYLCASSPQGANEKLFFGSGTQLSVL.